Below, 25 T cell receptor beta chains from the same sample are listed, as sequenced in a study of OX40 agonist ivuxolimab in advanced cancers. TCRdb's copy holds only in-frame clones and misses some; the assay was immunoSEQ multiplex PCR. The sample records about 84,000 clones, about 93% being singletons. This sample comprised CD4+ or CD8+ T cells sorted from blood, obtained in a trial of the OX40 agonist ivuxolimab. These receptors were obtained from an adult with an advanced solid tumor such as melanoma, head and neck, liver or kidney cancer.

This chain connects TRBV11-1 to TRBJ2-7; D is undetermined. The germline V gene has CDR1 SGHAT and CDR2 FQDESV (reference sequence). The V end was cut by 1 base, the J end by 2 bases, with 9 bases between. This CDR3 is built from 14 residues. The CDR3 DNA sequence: TGTGCCAGCAGCTTAGGTGGCCGTCCCTACGAGCAGTACTTC. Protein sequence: CASSLGGRPYEQYF.

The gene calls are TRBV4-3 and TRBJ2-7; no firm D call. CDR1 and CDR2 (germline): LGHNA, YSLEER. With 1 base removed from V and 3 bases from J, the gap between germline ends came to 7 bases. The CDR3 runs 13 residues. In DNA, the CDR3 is TGCGCCAGCAGCCAAGGGTCAGGCTACGAGCAGTACTTC. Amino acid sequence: CASSQGSGYEQYF.

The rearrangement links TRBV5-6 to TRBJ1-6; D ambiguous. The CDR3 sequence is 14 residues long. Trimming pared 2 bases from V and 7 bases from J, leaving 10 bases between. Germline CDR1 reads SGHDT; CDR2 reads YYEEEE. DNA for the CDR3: TGTGCCAGCAGCTTTTTGCGGGGAAATTCACCCCTCCACTTT. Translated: CASSFLRGNSPLHF.

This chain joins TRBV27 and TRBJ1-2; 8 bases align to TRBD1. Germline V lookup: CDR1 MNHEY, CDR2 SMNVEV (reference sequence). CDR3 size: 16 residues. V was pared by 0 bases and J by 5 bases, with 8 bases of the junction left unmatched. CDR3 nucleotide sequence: TGTGCCAGCAGTTTATCGGCGACAGGGGACCGGTATGGCTACACCTTC. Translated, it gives CASSLSATGDRYGYTF.

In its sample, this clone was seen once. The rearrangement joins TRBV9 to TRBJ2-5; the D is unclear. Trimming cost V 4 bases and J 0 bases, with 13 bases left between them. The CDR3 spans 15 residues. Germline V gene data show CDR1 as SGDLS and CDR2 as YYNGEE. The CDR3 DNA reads TGTGCCAGCAGCCCTCCCAGTGACAACCAAGAGACCCAGTACTTC. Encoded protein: CASSPPSDNQETQYF.

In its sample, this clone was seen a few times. The CDR3 spells CASSLEGSRSNSPLHF. The CDR3 nucleotides are TGTGCCAGCAGCTTAGAAGGTAGCAGATCCAATTCACCCCTCCACTTT. This chain links TRBV11-2 with TRBJ1-6; D remains unclear. V lost 0 bases, J lost 7 bases, and 13 bases lay in between. The CDR3 spans 16 residues. CDR1 and CDR2 (germline): SGHAT, FQNNGV.

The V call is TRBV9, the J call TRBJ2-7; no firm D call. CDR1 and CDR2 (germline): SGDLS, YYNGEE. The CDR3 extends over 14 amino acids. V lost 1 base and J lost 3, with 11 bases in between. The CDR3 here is CASSVQAPGYEQYF. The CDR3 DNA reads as TGTGCCAGCAGCGTACAAGCTCCTGGCTACGAGCAGTACTTC.

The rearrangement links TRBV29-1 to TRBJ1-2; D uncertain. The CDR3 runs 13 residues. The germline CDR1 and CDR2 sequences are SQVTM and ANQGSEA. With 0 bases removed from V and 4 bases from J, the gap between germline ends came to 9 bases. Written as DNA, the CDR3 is TGCAGCGTTGAAGATATTCCCATCTATGGCTACACCTTC. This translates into CSVEDIPIYGYTF.

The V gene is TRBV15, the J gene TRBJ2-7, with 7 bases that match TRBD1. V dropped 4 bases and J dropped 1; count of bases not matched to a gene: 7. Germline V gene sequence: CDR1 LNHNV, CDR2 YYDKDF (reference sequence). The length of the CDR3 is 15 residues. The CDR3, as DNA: TGTGCCACCAGCACCAGCAGGACAGGTTCCTACGAGCAGTACTTC. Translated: CATSTSRTGSYEQYF.

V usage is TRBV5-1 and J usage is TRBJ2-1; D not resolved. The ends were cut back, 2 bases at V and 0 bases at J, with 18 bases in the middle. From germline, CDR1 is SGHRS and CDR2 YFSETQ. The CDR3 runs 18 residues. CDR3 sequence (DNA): TGCGCCAGCAGCTTCGGGCACTCCAAATCGCCCTCCTACAATGAGCAGTTCTTC. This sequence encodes CASSFGHSKSPSYNEQFF.

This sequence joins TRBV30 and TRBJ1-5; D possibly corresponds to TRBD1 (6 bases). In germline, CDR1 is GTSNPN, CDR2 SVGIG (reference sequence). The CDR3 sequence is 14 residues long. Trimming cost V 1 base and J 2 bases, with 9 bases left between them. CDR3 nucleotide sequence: TGTGCCTGGAGTGGGGGGCTAGGCAATCAGCCCCAGCATTTT. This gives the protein CAWSGGLGNQPQHF. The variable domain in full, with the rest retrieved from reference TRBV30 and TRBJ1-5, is SQTIHQWPATLVQPVGSPLSLECTVEGTSNPNLYWYRQAAGRGLQLLFYSVGIGQISSEVPQNLSASRPQDRQFILSSKKLLLSDSGFYLCAWSGGLGNQPQHFGDGTRLSIL.

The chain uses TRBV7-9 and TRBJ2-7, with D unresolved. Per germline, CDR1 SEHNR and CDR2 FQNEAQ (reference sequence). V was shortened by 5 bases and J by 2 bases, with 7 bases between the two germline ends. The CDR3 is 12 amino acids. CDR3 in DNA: TGTGCCAGCAGCACCCAGACCTACGAGCAGTACTTC. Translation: CASSTQTYEQYF.

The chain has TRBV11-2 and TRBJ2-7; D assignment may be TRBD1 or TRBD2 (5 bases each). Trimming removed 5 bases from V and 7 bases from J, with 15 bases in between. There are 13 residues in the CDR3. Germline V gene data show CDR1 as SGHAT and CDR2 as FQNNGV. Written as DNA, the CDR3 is TGTGCCAGCAGCCCAGGGACCTTTCTTGAGCAGTACTTC. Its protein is CASSPGTFLEQYF.

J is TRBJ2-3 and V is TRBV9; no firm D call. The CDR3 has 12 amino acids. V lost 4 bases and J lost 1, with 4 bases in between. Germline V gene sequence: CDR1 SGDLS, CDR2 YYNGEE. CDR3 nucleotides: TGTGCCAGCAGCCCCCGCACAGATACGCAGTATTTT. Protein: CASSPRTDTQYF.

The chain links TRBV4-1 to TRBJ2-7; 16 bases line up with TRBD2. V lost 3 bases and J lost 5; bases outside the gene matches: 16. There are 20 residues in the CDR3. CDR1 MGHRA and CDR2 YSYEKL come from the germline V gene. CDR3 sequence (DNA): TGCGCCAGCAGCCAGAGAGGTGGACAGGGACTAGCGGGAGGGCCCCACGAGCAGTACTTC. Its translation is CASSQRGGQGLAGGPHEQYF.

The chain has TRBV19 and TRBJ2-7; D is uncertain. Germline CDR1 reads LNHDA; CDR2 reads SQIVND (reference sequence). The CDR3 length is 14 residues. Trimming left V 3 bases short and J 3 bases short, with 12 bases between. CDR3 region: CASSIFVASYEQYF. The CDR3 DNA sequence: TGTGCCAGTAGTATTTTCGTGGCGAGCTACGAGCAGTACTTC.

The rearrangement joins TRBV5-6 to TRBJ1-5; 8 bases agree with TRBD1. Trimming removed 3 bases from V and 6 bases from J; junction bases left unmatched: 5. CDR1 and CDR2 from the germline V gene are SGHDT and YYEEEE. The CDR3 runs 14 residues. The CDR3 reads CASSSDRGGQPQHF. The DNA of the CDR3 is TGTGCCAGCAGCTCAGACAGGGGTGGTCAGCCCCAGCATTTT.

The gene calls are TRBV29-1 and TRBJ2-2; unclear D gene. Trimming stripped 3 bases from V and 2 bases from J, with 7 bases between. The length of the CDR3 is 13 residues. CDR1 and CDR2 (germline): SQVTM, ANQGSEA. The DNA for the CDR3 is TGCAGCGTTGAGGCCCTCAACACCGGGGAGCTGTTTTTT. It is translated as CSVEALNTGELFF.

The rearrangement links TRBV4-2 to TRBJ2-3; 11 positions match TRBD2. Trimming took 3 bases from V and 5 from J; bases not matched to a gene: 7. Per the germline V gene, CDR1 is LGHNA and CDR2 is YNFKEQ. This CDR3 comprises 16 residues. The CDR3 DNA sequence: TGTGCCAGCAGCCACCTGACTAGCGGGACTGGAGATACGCAGTATTTT. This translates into CASSHLTSGTGDTQYF.

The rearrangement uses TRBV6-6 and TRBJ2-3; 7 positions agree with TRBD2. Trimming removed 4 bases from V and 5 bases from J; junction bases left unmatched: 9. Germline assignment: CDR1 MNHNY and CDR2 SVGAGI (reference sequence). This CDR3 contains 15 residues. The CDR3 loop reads CASSSPGGGLDTQYF. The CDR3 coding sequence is TGTGCCAGCAGTTCCCCGGGGGGAGGGTTAGATACGCAGTATTTT.

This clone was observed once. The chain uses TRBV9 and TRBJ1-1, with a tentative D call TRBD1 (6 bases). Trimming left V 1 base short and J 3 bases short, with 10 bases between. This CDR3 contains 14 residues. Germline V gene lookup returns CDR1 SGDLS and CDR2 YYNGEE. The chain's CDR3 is CASSVRTADTEAFF. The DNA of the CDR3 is TGTGCCAGCAGCGTACGGACAGCCGACACTGAAGCTTTCTTT.

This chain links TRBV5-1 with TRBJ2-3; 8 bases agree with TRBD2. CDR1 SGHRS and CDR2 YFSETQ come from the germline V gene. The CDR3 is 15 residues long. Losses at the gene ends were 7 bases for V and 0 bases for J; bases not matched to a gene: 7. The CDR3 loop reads CASHRLATSTDTQYF. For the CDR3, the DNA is TGCGCCAGCCACAGACTAGCGACAAGCACAGATACGCAGTATTTT.

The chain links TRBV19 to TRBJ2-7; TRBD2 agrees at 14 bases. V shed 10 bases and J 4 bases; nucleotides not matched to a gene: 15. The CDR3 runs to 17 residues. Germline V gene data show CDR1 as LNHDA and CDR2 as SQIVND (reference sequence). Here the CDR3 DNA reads TGTGCCACCACCGGGACTAGCGGGAGTAATTTAGGTTACGAGCAGTACTTC. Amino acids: CATTGTSGSNLGYEQYF.

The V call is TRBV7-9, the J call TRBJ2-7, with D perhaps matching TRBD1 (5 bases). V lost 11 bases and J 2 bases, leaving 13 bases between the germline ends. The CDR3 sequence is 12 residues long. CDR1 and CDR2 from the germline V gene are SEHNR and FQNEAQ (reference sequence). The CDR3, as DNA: TGTGCCTCCCTAGACAGCCCCTACGAGCAGTACTTC. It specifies CASLDSPYEQYF.

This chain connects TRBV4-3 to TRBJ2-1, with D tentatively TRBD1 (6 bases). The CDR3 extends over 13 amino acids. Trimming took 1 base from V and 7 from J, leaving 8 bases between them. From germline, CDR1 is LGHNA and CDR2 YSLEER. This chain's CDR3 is CASSQGQGNEQFF. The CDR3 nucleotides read TGCGCCAGCAGCCAAGGGCAGGGGAATGAGCAGTTCTTC.